One and the same sample provided the 32 T cell receptor beta chains below, sequenced in a study of PD-L1 blockade in urothelial cancer. Time point specified: pretreatment peripheral blood. Data came from immunoSEQ multiplex PCR; TCRdb stores just in-frame clones and leaves some out. The sample lists tens of thousands of clones; roughly four fifths were seen once. This specimen consisted of PBMCs, obtained around atezolizumab (anti-PD-L1) treatment. These receptors were collected from a man in his sixties with urothelial cancer.

The chain employs TRBV6-5 and TRBJ2-2, with D tentatively TRBD2 (5 bases). This CDR3 comprises 13 residues. Between the trimmed V and J ends, which lost 6 bases and 7 bases, there was a span of 12 bases. CDR1 is MNHEY and CDR2 is SVGAGI in the germline V gene. Written as DNA, the CDR3 is TGTGCCAGCAGCCCCCTGAGGGTCGGGGAGCTGTTTTTT. Translation: CASSPLRVGELFF.

This rearrangement joins TRBV30 to TRBJ1-1, with D possibly being TRBD1 (6 bases). Germline CDR1 is GTSNPN and CDR2 is SVGIG (reference sequence). CDR3 size: 13 residues. V lost 4 bases to trimming and J lost 0 bases, with 9 bases between them. The CDR3 coding sequence is TGTGCCTGGACCGGGACATTGAACACTGAAGCTTTCTTT. It codes for CAWTGTLNTEAFF.

The chain uses TRBV7-8 and TRBJ1-1; weak D call: TRBD1 (5 bases). Germline V gene sequence: CDR1 SGHVS, CDR2 FQNEAQ. There are 14 residues in the CDR3. Trimming took off 2 bases at V and 7 bases at J, with 14 bases between the two ends. CDR3 nucleotides: TGTGCCAGCAGCTTAAGGACGAGTAGGGGTGAAGCTTTCTTT. Translating it yields CASSLRTSRGEAFF.

The genes are TRBV5-4 and TRBJ2-1, with 8 bases aligning to TRBD2. Germline assignment: CDR1 SGHNT and CDR2 YYREEE (reference sequence). There are 15 residues in the CDR3. The J segment lost 2 bases and the V segment lost 5 bases, leaving 6 bases of the junction unmatched. In DNA form, the CDR3 reads TGTGCCAGCAGTGACGGGGGGGCGGCCTACAATGAGCAGTTCTTC. This gives the protein CASSDGGAAYNEQFF.

This clone was seen more than once but under ten times. V usage is TRBV2 and J usage is TRBJ2-7; D is ambiguous. Trimming removed 5 bases at V and 3 bases at J, with 11 bases between. Germline V lookup: CDR1 SNHLY, CDR2 FYNNEI. The CDR3 covers 13 residues. The CDR3 region has the DNA TGTGCCAGCAGTCTTCGACACCTCTACGAGCAGTACTTC. Translation gives CASSLRHLYEQYF.

The rearrangement uses TRBV7-8 and TRBJ2-2; possibly TRBD1 for D (5 bases). V lost 5 bases and J lost 0, with 13 bases in between. CDR3 size: 16 residues. Per germline, CDR1 SGHVS and CDR2 FQNEAQ. CDR3 region: CASSPWTNTNTGELFF. The CDR3 coding sequence is TGTGCCAGCAGCCCTTGGACAAATACGAACACCGGGGAGCTGTTTTTT.

The J gene is TRBJ2-7, the V gene TRBV28; 10 bases match TRBD1. The CDR3 covers 16 residues. CDR1 and CDR2 from the germline V gene are MDHEN and SYDVKM. V lost 5 bases, J lost 6 bases, and 13 bases stayed unmatched. The CDR3 spells CASSRGRGQGFGEQYF. CDR3 nucleotide sequence: TGTGCCAGCAGTAGGGGGAGGGGACAGGGGTTCGGCGAGCAGTACTTC.

This clone was seen a single time. V usage is TRBV6-1 and J usage is TRBJ2-5; TRBD1 agrees at 8 bases. V shed 4 bases, J shed 4 bases, and the junction held 5 bases outside the gene matches. Germline CDR1 is MNHNS and CDR2 is SASEGT. The CDR3 sequence is 14 residues long. As DNA, the CDR3 is TGTGCCAGCAGTGTCGGGACAGGTGGAGAGACCCAGTACTTC. Its protein product is CASSVGTGGETQYF.

The V and J genes are TRBV7-8 and TRBJ2-7; 9 bases agree with TRBD1. Trimming cost V 6 bases and J 7 bases; bases outside gene matches: 13. CDR1 is SGHVS and CDR2 is FQNEAQ in the germline V gene. This CDR3 is 15 amino acids long. This CDR3 reads CASSNRDRVREEQYF. The CDR3 nucleotides are TGTGCCAGCAGTAACCGGGACAGGGTGAGGGAAGAGCAGTACTTC.

The CDR3 coding sequence is TGTGCCATCAGTGATTCGGCAGGGGCTGGAAACACCATATATTTT. It translates to CAISDSAGAGNTIYF. The rearrangement uses TRBV10-3 and TRBJ1-3; possible D gene TRBD1, 6 bases. The CDR3 contains 15 residues. The germline V and J ends were trimmed by 3 bases and 2 bases, with 11 bases remaining between them. CDR1 ENHRY and CDR2 SYGVKD come from the germline V gene.

This chain uses TRBV11-3 with TRBJ2-7, with D possibly matching TRBD2 (7 bases). The germline gives CDR1 SGHNT, CDR2 YENEEA. This CDR3 contains 15 residues. The V end was cut by 7 bases, the J end by 5 bases, with 21 bases between. As DNA, the CDR3 is TGTGCCAGCATTACTAGGCCGGGGGGCATCAACGAGCAGTACTTC. Its protein is CASITRPGGINEQYF.

This chain links TRBV10-3 with TRBJ2-2; 10 nucleotides match TRBD1. The CDR3 runs 15 residues. J gave up 3 bases and V 7 bases, and 5 bases lay outside the gene matches. Germline values: CDR1 ENHRY, CDR2 SYGVKD. The CDR3: CAITPTGGDTGELFF. CDR3 nucleotides: TGTGCCATCACCCCGACAGGGGGCGACACCGGGGAGCTGTTTTTT.

The chain carries TRBV4-2 and TRBJ2-5; a possible D gene is TRBD1 (8 bases). In germline, CDR1 is LGHNA, CDR2 YNFKEQ. V was trimmed by 2 bases and J by 3 bases, leaving 16 bases between them. The CDR3 spans 16 residues. For the CDR3, the DNA is TGTGCCAGCAGCCAACACGCACAGGGGGGGAAAGAGACCCAGTACTTC. Residues: CASSQHAQGGKETQYF.

The V and J genes are TRBV5-1 and TRBJ2-5; 7 bases agree with TRBD1. This CDR3 comprises 15 residues. In germline, CDR1 is SGHRS, CDR2 YFSETQ. The V gene end was trimmed by 0 bases and the J gene end by 2 bases; junction bases not matched to a gene: 4. The CDR3 protein is CASSLGQGQQETQYF. The CDR3 DNA is TGCGCCAGCAGCTTGGGACAGGGACAGCAAGAGACCCAGTACTTC.

This chain uses TRBV30 with TRBJ2-1, with D tentatively TRBD1 (6 bases). The V and J ends lost 8 bases and 0 bases respectively, with 11 bases between them. CDR3 size: 13 residues. Germline-derived CDR1 and CDR2 are GTSNPN and SVGIG (reference sequence). The chain's CDR3 is CAVKQGSYNEQFF. The CDR3 DNA follows: TGTGCCGTTAAACAGGGCTCCTACAATGAGCAGTTCTTC.

V gene TRBV6-5 combines with J gene TRBJ1-2; a possible D gene is TRBD1 (6 bases). Between the trimmed V and J ends, which lost 0 bases and 8 bases, there was a span of 16 bases. CDR3 length: 15 amino acids. The germline V gene encodes CDR1 MNHEY and CDR2 SVGAGI. The CDR3 nucleotides read TGTGCCAGCAGTTACTCTCTTCCAGGGGAGGGCGGCTACACCTTC. This codes for CASSYSLPGEGGYTF.

This chain uses TRBV4-1 with TRBJ2-5; possible D gene TRBD1, 5 bases. V gave up 0 bases and J gave up 4 bases, with 15 bases separating them. The germline V gene encodes CDR1 MGHRA and CDR2 YSYEKL. The CDR3 has 16 residues. CDR3 nucleotides: TGCGCCAGCAGCCAAGACCCTCCTCAGCAGGGAGAGACCCAGTACTTC. Protein sequence: CASSQDPPQQGETQYF.

The rearrangement joins TRBV5-1 to TRBJ2-7, with D maybe TRBD2 (5 bases). V dropped 0 bases and J dropped 6 bases, with 13 bases sitting between them. This CDR3 spans 14 amino acids. Germline assignment: CDR1 SGHRS and CDR2 YFSETQ. The CDR3: CASSLVGLRGEQYF. In DNA form, the CDR3 reads TGCGCCAGCAGCTTGGTGGGTCTCCGGGGCGAGCAGTACTTC.

This clone occurred a few times. The chain is built from TRBV11-2 and TRBJ2-7; 9 nucleotides agree with TRBD1. The ends lost 5 bases at V and 5 bases at J; junction bases unmatched: 7. The germline V gene has CDR1 SGHAT and CDR2 FQNNGV. The CDR3 has 14 amino acids. The CDR3 DNA follows: TGTGCCAGCAGCCGGAGACAGGGGGGCCACGAGCAGTACTTC. Protein sequence: CASSRRQGGHEQYF.

The rearrangement uses TRBV25-1 and TRBJ1-6; D gene uncertain. CDR1 is MGHDK and CDR2 is SYGVNS in the germline V gene. CDR3 length equals 15 residues. The V and J ends lost 0 bases and 8 bases respectively, with 11 bases between them. The CDR3 here is CASSEYGKPYSPLHF. DNA of the CDR3: TGTGCCAGCAGTGAATACGGGAAGCCCTATTCACCCCTCCACTTT.

The rearrangement uses TRBV2 and TRBJ2-1; TRBD1 matches 9 bases. V dropped 6 bases and J dropped 1; count of bases not matched to a gene: 4. Looked up from germline, CDR1 is SNHLY and CDR2 is FYNNEI. The CDR3 is 15 amino acids. CDR3 residues: CASRKGTGSYNEQFF. CDR3 DNA sequence: TGTGCCAGCAGGAAAGGGACAGGGTCCTACAATGAGCAGTTCTTC.

This rearrangement joins TRBV7-9 to TRBJ1-4; 7 bases map to TRBD1. J lost 7 bases, V lost 5 bases, and 10 bases had no gene match. The CDR3 is 15 amino acids. Germline CDR1 is SEHNR and CDR2 is FQNEAQ (reference sequence). CDR3 in amino acids: CASSPTTGLSEKLFF. CDR3 nucleotides: TGTGCCAGCAGCCCGACGACAGGGTTAAGTGAAAAACTGTTTTTT.

The rearrangement links TRBV5-4 to TRBJ2-7; 11 positions match TRBD1. There are 16 residues in the CDR3. Unmatched junction bases numbered 5, after V lost 3 bases and J lost 0 bases. The germline CDR1 and CDR2 sequences are SGHNT and YYREEE (reference sequence). The CDR3: CASSSRGTGGSYEQYF. In DNA form, the CDR3 reads TGTGCCAGCAGCTCGCGCGGGACAGGGGGCTCCTACGAGCAGTACTTC.

J is TRBJ2-3 and V is TRBV30; D is perhaps TRBD1 (5 bases). This CDR3 region has 15 residues. Trimming left V 4 bases short and J 5 bases short, with 19 bases between. The V gene's germline CDR1 is GTSNPN and CDR2 SVGIG (reference sequence). CDR3 DNA: TGTGCCTGGAACCAAGGGGTCGGTCAAGGAGATACGCAGTATTTT. Protein: CAWNQGVGQGDTQYF.

The chain joins TRBV19 to TRBJ2-2; TRBD2 might be the D (6 bases). The V gene lost 3 bases and the J gene lost 4 bases, with 15 bases spanning the gap. The CDR3 contains 16 residues. Germline loops: CDR1 LNHDA, CDR2 SQIVND (reference sequence). The DNA of the CDR3 is TGTGCCAGTAGTATTTGGTTGGAGGGAGGCACCGGGGAGCTGTTTTTT. As protein: CASSIWLEGGTGELFF.

The chain has TRBV28 and TRBJ2-5; TRBD2 is a possible D gene (5 bases). Between the trimmed V and J ends, which lost 8 bases and 3 bases, there was a span of 19 bases. The CDR3 has 15 residues. Per the germline V gene, CDR1 is MDHEN and CDR2 is SYDVKM. CDR3 amino acids: CASRTVGSREETQYF. CDR3 nucleotide sequence: TGTGCCAGCCGGACCGTGGGATCGAGGGAAGAGACCCAGTACTTC.

This clone was picked up a small number of times. The V gene is TRBV16, the J gene TRBJ2-3; D possibly corresponds to TRBD2 (5 bases). Germline V lookup: CDR1 KGHSY, CDR2 FQNENV. The CDR3 sequence is 12 residues long. V was shortened by 7 bases and J by 3 bases, with 8 bases between the two germline ends. CDR3 sequence (DNA): TGTGCCAGCAACGGGGTTACAGATACGCAGTATTTT. Its protein is CASNGVTDTQYF.

The chain uses TRBV25-1 and TRBJ1-2, with 8 bases lining up with TRBD1. Trimming removed 1 base from V and 4 bases from J; junction bases left unmatched: 2. Germline lookup yields CDR1 MGHDK and CDR2 SYGVNS. This CDR3 comprises 14 residues. As DNA, the CDR3 is TGTGCCAGCAGTGAATCAGGGGGCGCCTATGGCTACACCTTC. It codes for CASSESGGAYGYTF.

This clone was seen just once. The CDR3 here is CATSRDTGGDTQYF. CDR3 nucleotides: TGTGCCACCAGCAGAGATACAGGGGGAGATACGCAGTATTTT. The V and J genes are TRBV15 and TRBJ2-3; 8 positions agree with TRBD1. From germline, CDR1 is LNHNV and CDR2 YYDKDF (reference sequence). The CDR3 has 14 residues. V shed 0 bases and J 5 bases; nucleotides not matched to a gene: 1.

This clone has just one count. The gene calls are TRBV19 and TRBJ2-7, with TRBD1 matching 7 bases. V was pared by 5 bases and J by 2 bases, with 9 bases of the junction left unmatched. Germline V gene sequence: CDR1 LNHDA, CDR2 SQIVND (reference sequence). The CDR3 totals 15 residues. CDR3: CASSETGSDAYEQYF. The CDR3 coding sequence is TGTGCCAGTAGTGAGACAGGGAGTGACGCCTACGAGCAGTACTTC.

The chain couples TRBV5-8 to TRBJ1-6; D gene ambiguous. Germline values: CDR1 SGHTS, CDR2 YDEGEE. Trimming stripped 2 bases from V and 7 bases from J, with 16 bases between. The CDR3 has 16 amino acids. The CDR3 spells CASSFSRGSGNSPLHF. The DNA for the CDR3 is TGTGCCAGCAGCTTCTCACGAGGGTCGGGCAATTCACCCCTCCACTTT.

The V and J genes are TRBV30 and TRBJ2-7; TRBD1 matches 10 bases. Germline CDR1 is GTSNPN and CDR2 is SVGIG (reference sequence). Trimming took 2 bases from V and 3 from J; bases not matched to a gene: 4. The CDR3 consists of 14 residues. The CDR3 loop reads CAWSMDRGFYEQYF. The DNA for the CDR3 is TGTGCCTGGAGTATGGACAGGGGGTTCTACGAGCAGTACTTC. Combining the CDR3 with reference TRBV30 and TRBJ2-7 gives the whole variable domain SQTIHQWPATLVQPVGSPLSLECTVEGTSNPNLYWYRQAAGRGLQLLFYSVGIGQISSEVPQNLSASRPQDRQFILSSKKLLLSDSGFYLCAWSMDRGFYEQYFGPGTRLTVT.